One sample yielded the 16 T cell receptor beta chains listed below, sequenced in a study of blood T cells in healthy people across ages. For the second PCR, which ran for about 6 to 11 cycles, a sample-barcoded 5' primer and a J-beta primer mix were used. Each CDR3 protein is one row after TCRdb ran MiXCR on the 5' RACE reads. The sample lists about 540,000 distinct CDR3 sequences, around 24% occurring once. The data also belong to a second study, concerning T cells of mothers and their children.

The sample consisted of blood. The origin of the receptors is a boy aged 5-17 years in good health.

This clonotype has only a few counts. The rearrangement links TRBV5-6 to TRBJ1-1, with 9 bases matching TRBD1. The germline gives CDR1 SGHDT, CDR2 YYEEEE. The ends lost 0 bases at V and 7 bases at J; junction bases unmatched: 7. This CDR3 is built from 15 residues. In DNA form, the CDR3 reads TGTGCCAGCAGCTTGGCACCACAGGGGGCCATTGAAGCTTTCTTT. Translating gives CASSLAPQGAIEAFF.

The chain couples TRBV29-1 to TRBJ2-5; 9 nucleotides line up with TRBD1. The closer fit of TRBJ2-1 to the DNA end suggests the J call may be wrong. Looked up from germline, CDR1 is SQVTM and CDR2 is ANQGSEA. The CDR3 consists of 16 residues. CDR3 nucleotide sequence: TGCAGCGTTGTAGGGGGCGGGACAGGGTACTACAATGAGCAGTTCTTC. Translation gives CSVVGGGTGYYNEQFF.

The V call is TRBV15, the J call TRBJ2-5, with 7 bases lining up with TRBD2. CDR1 is LNHNV and CDR2 is YYDKDF in the germline V gene (reference sequence). V shed 4 bases and J 11 bases; nucleotides not matched to a gene: 16. The CDR3 length is 15 residues. For the CDR3, the DNA is TGTGCCACCAGCACTATTAGTTCGGGAGTGCGGGAGCAGTACTTC. It encodes CATSTISSGVREQYF. The full variable domain, rest sourced from reference TRBV15 and TRBJ2-5, is DAMVIQNPRYQVTQFGKPVTLSCSQTLNHNVMYWYQQKSSQAPKLLFHYYDKDFNNEADTPDNFQSRRPNTSFCFLDIRSPGLGDTAMYLCATSTISSGVREQYFGPGTRLLVL.

This clonotype was seen a handful of times. The chain uses TRBV16 and TRBJ2-7; D unresolved. V was shortened by 7 bases and J by 4 bases, with 8 bases between the two germline ends. The CDR3 covers 11 residues. Germline V lookup: CDR1 KGHSY, CDR2 FQNENV. The CDR3 nucleotides are TGTGCCAGCAACCGTGGGTACGAGCAGTACTTC. It yields the protein CASNRGYEQYF.

This clonotype has just a few counts. The CDR3 protein is CASSLDDGVRASQFF. The CDR3 DNA reads as TGTGCCAGCAGCCTCGATGATGGGGTGAGGGCCTCGCAGTTCTTC. The rearrangement joins TRBV6-4 to TRBJ2-5; TRBD2 is a possible D gene (5 bases). The end of the DNA is better explained by TRBJ2-1, so the J call may be wrong. The CDR3 is 15 residues long. From germline, CDR1 is MRHNA and CDR2 SNTAGT.

The chain is built from TRBV18 and TRBJ1-1; D is undetermined. V gave up 4 bases and J gave up 1 base, with 13 bases separating them. The CDR3 is made up of 15 amino acids. Per the germline V gene, CDR1 is KGHSH and CDR2 is LQKENI. The CDR3 region is CASSLTQAPNTEAFF. The CDR3 DNA follows: TGTGCCAGCTCACTAACACAAGCGCCGAACACTGAAGCTTTCTTT.

The J gene is TRBJ2-7, the V gene TRBV18; D ambiguous. Looked up from germline, CDR1 is KGHSH and CDR2 is LQKENI. V was pared by 6 bases and J by 5 bases, with 17 bases between. The CDR3 runs 14 residues. The CDR3 DNA is TGTGCCAGCTCGCCTTTGCACACTTCTAACGAGCAGTACTTC. Protein: CASSPLHTSNEQYF.

This chain joins TRBV9 and TRBJ2-1; 7 positions match TRBD2. The CDR3 consists of 16 residues. Germline loops: CDR1 SGDLS, CDR2 YYNGEE. Germline trimming cut 2 bases from V and 5 bases from J; bases unmatched to any gene: 10. For the CDR3, the DNA is TGTGCCAGCAGCGTGATTTCTAGCGGTGCCAACAATGAGCAGTTCTTC. As protein: CASSVISSGANNEQFF.

This clonotype was seen a few times. The chain employs TRBV4-3 and TRBJ2-7; 7 nucleotides line up with TRBD1. The junction had 7 bases not matched to a gene; V was cut back by 0 bases and J by 2 bases. The CDR3 extends over 16 amino acids. Germline V gene sequence: CDR1 LGHNA, CDR2 YSLEER. CDR3: CASSQENRGPAYEQYF. Written as DNA, the CDR3 is TGCGCCAGCAGCCAAGAAAACAGGGGTCCTGCCTACGAGCAGTACTTC.

A few counts support this clonotype. The chain employs TRBV6-1 and TRBJ1-1; tentative D call: TRBD1 (6 bases). The CDR3 is made up of 13 amino acids. The V end was cut by 3 bases, the J end by 3 bases, with 8 bases between. The V gene's germline CDR1 is MNHNS and CDR2 SASEGT. CDR3 amino acids: CASSEDSHTEAFF. For the CDR3, the DNA is TGTGCCAGCAGTGAGGACAGCCACACTGAAGCTTTCTTT.

The chain links TRBV7-9 to TRBJ1-3; D may be TRBD1 (6 bases). Looked up from germline, CDR1 is SEHNR and CDR2 is FQNEAQ (reference sequence). V shed 1 base and J shed 11 bases, with 12 bases lying between them. The CDR3 is made up of 13 amino acids. In DNA, the CDR3 is TGTGCCAGCAGCTTAGGACAGGATGTCGCCATATATTTT. Translated, it gives CASSLGQDVAIYF.

The V and J genes are TRBV9 and TRBJ2-1, with 9 bases identical to TRBD2. With V trimmed by 5 bases and J by 0 bases, 6 bases remained unmatched. Germline CDR1 SGDLS, CDR2 YYNGEE. There are 16 residues in the CDR3. The CDR3 DNA follows: TGTGCCAGCAGTGTACTAGCGGGCGGCTCCTACAATGAGCAGTTCTTC. Protein: CASSVLAGGSYNEQFF.

This clonotype was counted many times. The gene calls are TRBV20-1 and TRBJ2-5; the D gene is possibly TRBD2 (6 bases). The CDR3 extends over 12 amino acids. The V end was cut by 6 bases, the J end by 5 bases, with 13 bases between. Germline V gene sequence: CDR1 DFQATT, CDR2 SNEGSKA (reference sequence). The CDR3 is CSAGAGLETQYF. For the CDR3, the DNA is TGCAGTGCCGGGGCGGGGCTGGAGACCCAGTACTTC.

This clonotype was seen only a few times. The CDR3 spells CASSPWTGGLETQYF. CDR3 in DNA: TGTGCCAGCAGCCCGTGGACAGGGGGCTTAGAGACCCAGTACTTC. V is TRBV7-9 and J is TRBJ2-5; TRBD1 matches 11 bases. J was trimmed by 4 bases and V by 5 bases; bases with no gene match: 6. Per germline, CDR1 SEHNR and CDR2 FQNEAQ (reference sequence). The CDR3 loop spans 15 amino acids.

This clonotype was found many times. The CDR3 is CASSQMPYQETQYF. The CDR3 DNA reads as TGCGCCAGCAGCCAAATGCCGTACCAAGAGACCCAGTACTTC. The V call is TRBV4-1, the J call TRBJ2-5; D is unclear. The CDR3 has 14 amino acids. Germline values: CDR1 MGHRA, CDR2 YSYEKL. The V end lost 2 bases, the J end lost 0 bases, and 7 bases lay between the germline ends.

This clonotype was counted many times. The chain is built from TRBV7-2 and TRBJ1-2; D gene ambiguous. CDR1 is SGHTA and CDR2 is FQGNSA in the germline V gene. The germline V and J ends were trimmed by 9 bases and 0 bases, with 14 bases remaining between them. The CDR3 totals 14 residues. The CDR3 here is CASGILGANYGYTF. CDR3 bases: TGTGCCAGTGGGATTTTGGGAGCTAACTATGGCTACACCTTC.